This TCR beta chain derives from a study of blood T cells in healthy people across ages. Trimming cost V 2 bases and J 11 bases, with 15 bases left between them. Germline V CDR1 and CDR2: SQVTM, ANQGSEA. The length of the CDR3 is 12 residues. There are a few counts of this clonotype. Primed by a sample-barcoded 5' primer and a J-beta primer mix, a second PCR proceeded for roughly 6 to 12 cycles. Tags on each cDNA molecule came from a template-switch adaptor with 12 random nucleotides. TCRdb used MiXCR to reprocess the 5' RACE reads, holding one entry per CDR3 protein. The sample lists some 1.8 million distinct CDR3 sequences; approximately 40% were seen once. Collection of 7.5 to 10 milliliters of peripheral blood was performed for each donor.

The chain uses TRBV29-1 and TRBJ1-1, with D maybe TRBD1 (5 bases). The sequence came from a human donor in good health. The sequencing input was blood. The CDR3 protein is CSVERRGVRAFF. Here the CDR3 DNA reads TGCAGCGTTGAACGACGGGGCGTGAGGGCTTTCTTT. The complete variable domain, with remaining parts taken from reference TRBV29-1 and TRBJ1-1, reads SAVISQKPSRDICQRGTSLTIQCQVDSQVTMMFWYRQQPGQSLTLIATANQGSEATYESGFVIDKFPISRPNLTFSTLTVSNMSPEDSSIYLCSVERRGVRAFFGQGTRLTVV.